The table lists the clone carrying this TCR beta chain with many counts. The antigen remains undetermined. The data were obtained in a study of regulatory T cells in long-lasting Graves disease. Whole-study context: Patients with new Graves' disease had used antithyroid drugs below 3 months. Study conclusions and caveats: Accuracy could have been hurt by small sample size. Newly diagnosed disease favored TRBV20-1 and TRBJ2-1 over persistent disease.

As for time point: newly diagnosed GD, antithyroid drugs for less than 3 months. With RNA extracted from PBMCs as input, the TCR library was made. The V gene's germline CDR1 is SQVTM and CDR2 ANQGSEA. The trim removed 7 bases at V and 4 bases at J, leaving 17 bases unmatched. This CDR3 spans 16 amino acids. Through Arm-PCR of CDR3 regions and iRepertoire HTBI primers, TCR beta libraries were built. TCRdb re-called the multiplex PCR reads with MiXCR, one entry per CDR3 protein. The table lists a few hundred thousand distinct CDR3 sequences, about 10% of them singletons. The sample also formed part of further work on T cells in Graves' hyperthyroidism and ophthalmopathy. From that report: HTBI primers drove first-round RT-PCR of the TCR CDR3.

The J gene is TRBJ2-5, the V gene TRBV29-1, with TRBD1 identical over 8 bases. The source of this sequence is a woman aged 18 to 35 with Graves disease. Sequencing was performed on peripheral blood mononuclear cells (PBMCs), taken at new diagnosis, from a patient treated with antithyroid drugs. As DNA, the CDR3 is TGCAGCGCCCAGAAGGGGGTAGGACAGGGTACAGAGACCCAGTACTTC. Its protein is CSAQKGVGQGTETQYF.